The T cell receptor beta chain described here comes from a study of blood T cell repertoires in COVID-19. Study summary: Both acute and convalescent COVID-19 samples were obtained from the United States, Italy and Spain. PBMCs, B-cell-depleted T cells, or T cells provided the cDNA or gDNA that made up the material.

In the original workflow: Estimates of nucleated cell counts were drawn from the amplification of reference gene primers. Produced via immunoSEQ multiplex PCR; TCRdb's table is partial and in-frame only. V, J and clone size are those of that table, while D and trimming were read from the DNA. The sample lists 45,000 to 55,000 clones, 86% occurring once. This clone has only one observation. The CDR3 loop spans 12 amino acids. Trimming removed 5 bases at V and 7 bases at J, with 10 bases between. The chain recombines TRBV12-3 or TRBV12-4 with TRBJ2-3, with D possibly matching TRBD2 (6 bases). The TCR was taken from a man aged 65 to 79 with active COVID-19. Material for sequencing was peripheral blood. This chain's CDR3 is CASSRDSYTQYF. Written as DNA, the CDR3 is TGTGCCAGCAGTCGGGACTCCTATACGCAGTATTTT.